The clone carrying this T cell receptor beta chain was detected many times. The data were obtained in a study of T-cell reconstitution after alpha-beta-depleted transplantation in children. This CDR3 contains 12 residues. Germline loops: CDR1 DFQATT, CDR2 SNEGSKA (reference sequence). V was clipped by 8 bases and J by 0 bases, with 10 bases between them. TCRbeta library preparation incorporated unique molecular identifiers. Via MiXCR, TCRdb re-called the PCR reads, giving one row per CDR3 protein. The repertoire includes around 680,000 distinct CDR3 sequences, roughly 17% of them detected once, and 1.1% sits in the top ten.

This TCR was recovered from a human donor who donated a stem cell graft to a child with acute myeloid leukemia. Sequenced here: PBMCs from the stem cell graft donor, sampled from the stem cell graft. J is TRBJ2-5 and V is TRBV20-1; D might be TRBD1 (6 bases). This chain's CDR3 is CSCRTDQETQYF. The DNA for the CDR3 is TGCAGTTGCCGGACAGACCAAGAGACCCAGTACTTC.